These T cell receptor beta chains were read from a single sample in a study of cytomegalovirus exposure and HLA in healthy donors. Libraries were prepared by immunoSEQ multiplex PCR; TCRdb keeps only in-frame clonotypes and omits some of them. The sample table sets out under 70,000 clones. Sequenced: PBMCs. Receptors originate from a man aged 45 to 65 in good health and CMV-seropositive. Both conserved end residues are part of each CDR3. Each record gives: CDR3 protein, CDR3 DNA, J gene, V gene, D gene. The D gene is left open where the match is weak.

CDR3: CASSQEARLNEKLFF
DNA: TGTGCCAGCAGCCAAGAGGCCAGACTAAATGAAAAACTGTTTTTT
J: TRBJ1-4
V: TRBV4-2
D: .

CDR3: CASSLELDSSYNEQFF
DNA: TGCGCCAGCAGCTTGGAGCTTGATAGCTCCTACAATGAGCAGTTCTTC
J: TRBJ2-1
V: TRBV5-1
D: .

CDR3: CATSREAGREETQYF
DNA: TGTGCCACCAGCAGAGAAGCAGGGCGGGAGGAGACCCAGTACTTC
J: TRBJ2-5
V: TRBV15
D: TRBD2

CDR3: CASSFGFAMNTEAFF
DNA: TGTGCCAGCAGTTTCGGGTTTGCCATGAACACTGAAGCTTTCTTT
J: TRBJ1-1
V: TRBV6-5
D: .

CDR3: CASSPEPGSEAFF
DNA: TGTGCCAGCAGCCCAGAACCAGGGTCTGAAGCTTTCTTT
J: TRBJ1-1
V: TRBV7-8
D: .

CDR3: CASSQPRGNHPNEQYF
DNA: TGCGCCAGCAGTCAACCGCGGGGGAATCATCCTAACGAGCAGTACTTC
J: TRBJ2-7
V: TRBV23-1
D: TRBD2

CDR3: CASILGRGLYNEQFF
DNA: TGTGCCAGCATCCTGGGGCGGGGTCTCTACAATGAGCAGTTCTTC
J: TRBJ2-1
V: TRBV28
D: .

CDR3: CASIPWGTGDYEQYF
DNA: TGTGCCAGCATCCCATGGGGGACAGGGGACTACGAGCAGTACTTC
J: TRBJ2-7
V: TRBV28
D: TRBD1

CDR3: CASSLRPAGFSGYGYTF
DNA: TGTGCCAGCAGCTTACGGCCGGCAGGGTTTTCGGGCTATGGCTACACCTTC
J: TRBJ1-2
V: TRBV5-5
D: .

CDR3: CASSLNRENYGYTF
DNA: TGTGCCAGCAGTTTGAACAGGGAGAACTATGGCTACACCTTC
J: TRBJ1-2
V: TRBV27
D: .

CDR3: CASSVDGGGAGEQFF
DNA: TGTGCCAGCAGCGTAGACGGCGGGGGGGCCGGTGAGCAGTTCTTC
J: TRBJ2-1
V: TRBV9
D: TRBD2

CDR3: CAATLDLRTEAFF
DNA: TGTGCCGCTACTTTGGATTTGAGGACTGAAGCTTTCTTT
J: TRBJ1-1
V: TRBV2
D: .

CDR3: CASSWDSGRETQYF
DNA: TGTGCCAGCAGCTGGGACTCGGGTCGGGAGACCCAGTACTTC
J: TRBJ2-5
V: TRBV7-2
D: .

CDR3: CASSGQGAGQPQHF
DNA: TGTGCCAGCAGTGGCCAGGGGGCAGGTCAGCCCCAGCATTTT
J: TRBJ1-5
V: TRBV6-1
D: TRBD1

CDR3: CASSGPGLAGEGTQYF
DNA: TGTGCCAGCTCAGGACCGGGACTAGCGGGAGAGGGTACGCAGTATTTT
J: TRBJ2-3
V: TRBV18
D: TRBD2

CDR3: CASSSLDGSNEQFF
DNA: TGTGCCAGCAGCTCCCTAGACGGGTCCAATGAGCAGTTCTTC
J: TRBJ2-1
V: TRBV5-6
D: .

CDR3: CSARTGDTQYF
DNA: TGCAGTGCGCGGACAGGAGATACGCAGTATTTT
J: TRBJ2-3
V: TRBV20-1
D: TRBD1

CDR3: CASSSGTLHGYTF
DNA: TGTGCCAGCAGCTCGGGGACACTCCATGGCTACACCTTC
J: TRBJ1-2
V: TRBV28
D: .

CDR3: CASSQDQGFLAGGLVRYNEQFF
DNA: TGCGCCAGCAGCCAAGATCAGGGGTTTCTAGCGGGAGGGCTCGTACGTTACAATGAGCAGTTCTTC
J: TRBJ2-1
V: TRBV4-1
D: TRBD2

CDR3: CASSQERRQGASGANVLTF
DNA: TGCGCCAGCAGCCAAGAAAGAAGGCAGGGGGCCTCTGGGGCCAACGTCCTGACTTTC
J: TRBJ2-6
V: TRBV4-1
D: TRBD1

CDR3: CAWSSGVGGYTF
DNA: TGTGCCTGGAGTTCGGGGGTGGGTGGCTACACCTTC
J: TRBJ1-2
V: TRBV30
D: .

CDR3: CASSESGVGGTEAFF
DNA: TGTGCCAGCAGTGAATCAGGGGTGGGCGGCACTGAAGCTTTCTTT
J: TRBJ1-1
V: TRBV25-1
D: .

CDR3: CASKSSGNYEQYF
DNA: TGTGCCAGCAAATCTAGCGGGAACTACGAGCAGTACTTC
J: TRBJ2-7
V: TRBV6-5
D: TRBD2

CDR3: CASSQEVGTSGPTGELFF
DNA: TGCGCCAGCAGCCAAGAAGTCGGGACTAGCGGTCCCACCGGGGAGCTGTTTTTT
J: TRBJ2-2
V: TRBV4-3
D: TRBD2

CDR3: CASSPQGAGASHYGYTF
DNA: TGTGCCAGCAGCCCCCAGGGAGCAGGGGCTTCTCACTATGGCTACACCTTC
J: TRBJ1-2
V: TRBV5-4
D: .

CDR3: CASSYSGQQETQYF
DNA: TGTGCCAGCAGTTACTCGGGACAGCAAGAGACCCAGTACTTC
J: TRBJ2-5
V: TRBV6-5
D: TRBD1

CDR3: CASSHKREGPNTQYF
DNA: TGTGCCAGCAGCCACAAGCGGGAGGGCCCCAATACGCAGTATTTT
J: TRBJ2-3
V: TRBV7-8
D: TRBD2

CDR3: CASSPGTSGETQYF
DNA: TGTGCCAGCTCACCAGGGACTAGCGGTGAGACCCAGTACTTC
J: TRBJ2-5
V: TRBV18
D: TRBD2

CDR3: CATSRGTEEAFF
DNA: TGTGCCACCAGCAGGGGTACAGAAGAGGCTTTCTTT
J: TRBJ1-1
V: TRBV15
D: .

CDR3: CAWSVGDRRAFF
DNA: TGTGCCTGGAGTGTAGGAGACAGACGGGCTTTCTTT
J: TRBJ1-1
V: TRBV30
D: .

CDR3: CASSPEDRANEKLFF
DNA: TGTGCCAGCTCACCGGAAGACAGGGCTAATGAAAAACTGTTTTTT
J: TRBJ1-4
V: TRBV18
D: TRBD1

CDR3: CASSPTSGRGTGELFF
DNA: TGCGCCAGCAGCCCGACTAGCGGGAGAGGGACCGGGGAGCTGTTTTTT
J: TRBJ2-2
V: TRBV4-1
D: TRBD2

CDR3: CASSVGGENTEAFF
DNA: TGTGCCAGCAGTGTTGGAGGGGAGAACACTGAAGCTTTCTTT
J: TRBJ1-1
V: TRBV2
D: .

CDR3: CASREGTGQETQYF
DNA: TGCGCCAGCAGGGAAGGGACAGGGCAAGAGACCCAGTACTTC
J: TRBJ2-5
V: TRBV5-1
D: TRBD1

CDR3: CASSVTSDSYEQYF
DNA: TGTGCCAGCAGCGTGACTAGCGACTCCTACGAGCAGTACTTC
J: TRBJ2-7
V: TRBV9
D: TRBD2

CDR3: CAWSGMGQGTNEQYF
DNA: TGTGCCTGGAGTGGTATGGGACAGGGAACGAACGAGCAGTACTTC
J: TRBJ2-7
V: TRBV30
D: TRBD1

CDR3: CASSYSGGNTEAFF
DNA: TGTGCCAGCAGTTACTCGGGAGGGAACACTGAAGCTTTCTTT
J: TRBJ1-1
V: TRBV6-5
D: .

CDR3: CASSPTSGGDNEQFF
DNA: TGTGCCAGCAGCCCCACTAGCGGAGGGGACAATGAGCAGTTCTTC
J: TRBJ2-1
V: TRBV11-2
D: TRBD2

CDR3: CASSQHRGREKLFF
DNA: TGCGCCAGCAGCCAACACAGGGGGCGTGAAAAACTGTTTTTT
J: TRBJ1-4
V: TRBV4-1
D: TRBD1

CDR3: CASSPGGTNYGYTF
DNA: TGCGCCAGCAGCCCTGGAGGTACGAACTATGGCTACACCTTC
J: TRBJ1-2
V: TRBV4-3
D: .

CDR3: CASSVESEGTEAFF
DNA: TGTGCCAGCAGCGTAGAGTCGGAGGGGACTGAAGCTTTCTTT
J: TRBJ1-1
V: TRBV9
D: .

CDR3: CASSPSRDRGLYGYTF
DNA: TGTGCCAGCAGCCCTAGTCGGGACAGGGGGCTGTATGGCTACACCTTC
J: TRBJ1-2
V: TRBV7-2
D: TRBD1

CDR3: CASSSTSPLGAEAFF
DNA: TGTGCCAGCAGTTCTACCTCTCCCCTGGGCGCTGAAGCTTTCTTT
J: TRBJ1-1
V: TRBV27
D: .

CDR3: CASSFGGIGGELFF
DNA: TGTGCCAGCAGCTTTGGCGGGATCGGCGGGGAGCTGTTTTTT
J: TRBJ2-2
V: TRBV7-2
D: .

CDR3: CASSQDRGSWNTEAFF
DNA: TGTGCCAGCAGCCAGGACAGGGGTAGCTGGAACACTGAAGCTTTCTTT
J: TRBJ1-1
V: TRBV2
D: TRBD1

CDR3: CASSYSTGNTEAFF
DNA: TGTGCCAGCAGTTACTCTACAGGTAACACTGAAGCTTTCTTT
J: TRBJ1-1
V: TRBV6-5
D: .

CDR3: CASREGYYGYTF
DNA: TGCGCCAGCAGGGAGGGTTATTATGGCTACACCTTC
J: TRBJ1-2
V: TRBV5-1
D: .

CDR3: CASSFSASTYNEQFF
DNA: TGTGCCAGCAGCTTTAGCGCTAGCACCTACAATGAGCAGTTCTTC
J: TRBJ2-1
V: TRBV5-6
D: .

CDR3: CASSIDQNTGELFF
DNA: TGTGCCAGTAGTATAGATCAGAACACCGGGGAGCTGTTTTTT
J: TRBJ2-2
V: TRBV19
D: .

CDR3: CASSQDRRGDTGELFF
DNA: TGCGCCAGCAGCCAAGATCGACGGGGGGATACCGGGGAGCTGTTTTTT
J: TRBJ2-2
V: TRBV4-3
D: TRBD2

CDR3: CASSYLGGVNTGELFF
DNA: TGTGCCAGCAGCTACCTGGGAGGGGTGAACACCGGGGAGCTGTTTTTT
J: TRBJ2-2
V: TRBV7-2
D: TRBD2

CDR3: CASSQEEGSSYNSPLHF
DNA: TGCGCCAGCAGCCAAGAAGAGGGATCCTCCTATAATTCACCCCTACACTTT
J: TRBJ1-6
V: TRBV4-3
D: .

CDR3: CASSSSPGQARGETQYF
DNA: TGTGCCAGCAGCTCGAGTCCCGGACAGGCTAGGGGGGAGACCCAGTACTTC
J: TRBJ2-5
V: TRBV5-4
D: TRBD1

CDR3: CASSIGGGTRGVRAYEQYF
DNA: TGTGCCAGTAGTATAGGCGGCGGGACTAGGGGAGTTCGAGCCTACGAGCAGTACTTC
J: TRBJ2-7
V: TRBV19
D: TRBD2

CDR3: CAWSVYRVQETQYF
DNA: TGTGCCTGGAGTGTTTACAGGGTCCAAGAGACCCAGTACTTC
J: TRBJ2-5
V: TRBV30
D: .

CDR3: CASSVSGGNYGYTF
DNA: TGTGCCAGCAGCGTATCTGGGGGCAACTATGGCTACACCTTC
J: TRBJ1-2
V: TRBV9
D: .

CDR3: CASLSSGEGKNIQYF
DNA: TGTGCCAGCCTTAGTAGCGGGGAGGGCAAAAACATTCAGTACTTC
J: TRBJ2-4
V: TRBV6-6
D: TRBD2

CDR3: CASRALPGTDNSNQPQHF
DNA: TGTGCCAGCAGGGCCTTACCCGGGACAGATAATAGCAATCAGCCCCAGCATTTT
J: TRBJ1-5
V: TRBV2
D: TRBD1

CDR3: CASSISGGDTEAFF
DNA: TGTGCCAGTAGTATTTCAGGCGGGGACACTGAAGCTTTCTTT
J: TRBJ1-1
V: TRBV19
D: .

CDR3: CASSLLLRRGRISNQPQHF
DNA: TGTGCCAGCAGCTTACTATTAAGGCGGGGGAGGATTAGCAATCAGCCCCAGCATTTT
J: TRBJ1-5
V: TRBV11-3
D: .